These 24 T cell receptor beta chains share one sample of origin, sequenced in a study of cytomegalovirus exposure and HLA in healthy donors. The PCR used 60 Vbeta and 13 Jbeta primers. Clones were sequenced by immunoSEQ multiplex PCR, and TCRdb holds only the in-frame ones, with some missing. The sample holds roughly 110,000 clones, approximately 84% seen once. Sequenced sample: PBMCs. All receptors derive from a man aged 30 to 39 in good health and CMV-seronegative.

The genes are TRBV18 and TRBJ1-1; D remains unclear. CDR3 length equals 13 residues. V was trimmed by 2 bases and J by 1 base, leaving 5 bases between them. The germline V gene encodes CDR1 KGHSH and CDR2 LQKENI. In nucleotides, the CDR3 is TGTGCCAGCTCACCAACAAGGAACACTGAAGCTTTCTTT. Protein: CASSPTRNTEAFF.

The chain carries TRBV5-4 and TRBJ2-6; 12 nucleotides match TRBD1. Looked up from germline, CDR1 is SGHNT and CDR2 is YYREEE (reference sequence). The V segment lost 4 bases and the J segment 5 bases; nucleotides outside the gene matches: 10. The CDR3 covers 18 residues. CDR3: CASSRGQGANSRANVLTF. The DNA of the CDR3 is TGTGCCAGCAGCCGGGGACAGGGGGCGAATAGTCGGGCCAACGTCCTGACTTTC.

The gene calls are TRBV7-3 and TRBJ1-5; D ambiguous. The CDR3 contains 14 residues. Germline V gene data show CDR1 as SGHTA and CDR2 as FQGTGA. Between the trimmed V and J ends, which lost 6 bases and 6 bases, there was a span of 15 bases. CDR3 protein: CASSRRRTRQPQHF. The CDR3 DNA reads as TGTGCCAGCAGTCGTCGTAGGACTCGTCAGCCCCAGCATTTT.

V is TRBV9 and J is TRBJ1-2, with 7 bases aligning to TRBD1. V lost 3 bases to trimming and J lost 8 bases; unmatched junction nucleotides: 10. There are 14 residues in the CDR3. The germline gives CDR1 SGDLS, CDR2 YYNGEE. The CDR3 DNA is TGTGCCAGCAGCGCTGAGACAGGGATGAGCGGCTACACCTTC. Translated, it gives CASSAETGMSGYTF.

The V call is TRBV4-2, the J call TRBJ2-7; 7 nucleotides align to TRBD2. Germline V gene data show CDR1 as LGHNA and CDR2 as YNFKEQ. The CDR3 totals 12 residues. Trimming removed 4 bases from V and 6 bases from J; junction bases left unmatched: 3. This CDR3 reads CASSPLAGEQYF. CDR3 DNA: TGTGCCAGCAGCCCCTTAGCGGGCGAGCAGTACTTC.

The CDR3 protein is CASSLEMSVYGYTF. As DNA, the CDR3 is TGTGCCAGCAGCTTGGAAATGTCAGTCTATGGCTACACCTTC. The chain has TRBV5-6 and TRBJ1-2, with D unclear. V was clipped by 0 bases and J by 4 bases, with 10 bases between them. Germline V gene sequence: CDR1 SGHDT, CDR2 YYEEEE. The CDR3 extends over 14 amino acids.

The V and J genes are TRBV9 and TRBJ2-4, with a weak D call TRBD2 (5 bases). Germline-derived CDR1 and CDR2 are SGDLS and YYNGEE. CDR3 length equals 15 residues. V lost 4 bases, J lost 0 bases, and 11 bases lay in between. The CDR3 loop is CASSKQGLAKNIQYF. As DNA, the CDR3 is TGTGCCAGCAGCAAACAAGGACTAGCCAAAAACATTCAGTACTTC.

The V gene is TRBV6-1, the J gene TRBJ1-1, with TRBD1 matching over 10 bases. The CDR3 runs 15 residues. The germline V gene encodes CDR1 MNHNS and CDR2 SASEGT. The V and J ends lost 5 bases and 1 base, in that order; junction bases with no gene match: 4. CDR3 in DNA: TGTGCCAGCAGTCCCCGACAGGGGGCGAACACTGAAGCTTTCTTT. Protein: CASSPRQGANTEAFF.

The chain combines TRBV19 with TRBJ2-5; D gene unclear. Trimming left V 3 bases short and J 4 bases short, with 12 bases between. Germline V lookup: CDR1 LNHDA, CDR2 SQIVND (reference sequence). This CDR3 comprises 14 residues. The CDR3 DNA sequence: TGTGCCAGTAGTATTGCCTCGGCGGTAGAGACCCAGTACTTC. It translates to CASSIASAVETQYF. The whole variable domain, remainder taken from reference TRBV19 and TRBJ2-5, is DGGITQSPKYLFRKEGQNVTLSCEQNLNHDAMYWYRQDPGQGLRLIYYSQIVNDFQKGDIAEGYSVSREKKESFPLTVTSAQKNPTAFYLCASSIASAVETQYFGPGTRLLVL.

This chain joins TRBV29-1 and TRBJ2-3; D is uncertain. Germline V CDR1 and CDR2: SQVTM, ANQGSEA. The CDR3 totals 11 residues. V lost 6 bases, J lost 2 bases, and 6 bases lay in between. The CDR3 reads CSVLFTDTQYF. CDR3 in DNA: TGCAGCGTCCTGTTCACAGATACGCAGTATTTT.

The chain employs TRBV7-3 and TRBJ2-2, with TRBD2 identical over 10 bases. V shed 5 bases and J 0 bases; nucleotides not matched to a gene: 12. Germline CDR1 SGHTA, CDR2 FQGTGA. The CDR3 runs to 19 residues. This CDR3 reads CASSKRGSGGKSNTGELFF. CDR3 DNA: TGTGCCAGCAGCAAGAGAGGTAGCGGGGGGAAATCGAACACCGGGGAGCTGTTTTTT.

V gene TRBV28 combines with J gene TRBJ1-1, with D uncertain. V lost 4 bases, J lost 1 base, and 10 bases lay in between. This CDR3 spans 14 amino acids. In germline, CDR1 is MDHEN, CDR2 SYDVKM. The CDR3 region is CASSSLLRNTEAFF. DNA for the CDR3: TGTGCCAGCAGTTCGTTACTAAGGAACACTGAAGCTTTCTTT. The full variable domain, rest sourced from reference TRBV28 and TRBJ1-1, is DVKVTQSSRYLVKRTGEKVFLECVQDMDHENMFWYRQDPGLGLRLIYFSYDVKMKEKGDIPEGYSVSREKKERFSLILESASTNQTSMYLCASSSLLRNTEAFFGQGTRLTVV.

This chain joins TRBV18 and TRBJ2-7; 7 bases agree with TRBD1. This CDR3 spans 14 amino acids. Germline V CDR1 and CDR2: KGHSH, LQKENI. The trim removed 9 bases at V and 5 bases at J, leaving 13 bases unmatched. CDR3 protein: CARPPSGGFDEQYF. The DNA of the CDR3 is TGTGCCAGGCCCCCTTCAGGGGGTTTCGACGAGCAGTACTTC.

V is TRBV30 and J is TRBJ2-7, with a weak D call TRBD1 (5 bases). The germline CDR1 and CDR2 sequences are GTSNPN and SVGIG (reference sequence). V was clipped by 0 bases and J by 3 bases, with 21 bases between them. The CDR3 totals 17 residues. The CDR3 is CAWSVLDKGLQYYEQYF. CDR3 nucleotide sequence: TGTGCCTGGAGTGTACTGGATAAGGGGCTACAGTACTACGAGCAGTACTTC.

The J gene is TRBJ2-2, the V gene TRBV2, with D perhaps matching TRBD1 (6 bases). This CDR3 region has 16 residues. Looked up from germline, CDR1 is SNHLY and CDR2 is FYNNEI. V lost 2 bases and J lost 6, with 16 bases in between. The CDR3 coding sequence is TGTGCCAGCAGTGAAAGGGCCAGGGGCCCCTCCGGGGAGCTGTTTTTT. Its protein product is CASSERARGPSGELFF.

The J gene is TRBJ1-1, the V gene TRBV28, with a tentative D call TRBD1 (6 bases). Trimming took off 7 bases at V and 4 bases at J, with 16 bases between the two ends. Germline V lookup: CDR1 MDHEN, CDR2 SYDVKM. This CDR3 has 14 amino acids. The CDR3 sequence: CASTWTRGPTEAFF. The CDR3 bases are TGTGCCAGCACTTGGACCAGGGGTCCCACTGAAGCTTTCTTT.

This sequence joins TRBV13 and TRBJ2-1; 9 nucleotides align to TRBD2. Losses at the gene ends were 5 bases for V and 2 bases for J; bases not matched to a gene: 7. There are 16 residues in the CDR3. CDR1 PRHDT and CDR2 FYEKMQ come from the germline V gene (reference sequence). This CDR3 reads CASSPRLAETYNEQFF. The CDR3 region has the DNA TGTGCCAGCAGCCCCCGACTAGCGGAGACCTACAATGAGCAGTTCTTC.

The chain combines TRBV25-1 with TRBJ2-5; 10 positions agree with TRBD1. The CDR3 has 16 residues. CDR1 and CDR2 (germline): MGHDK, SYGVNS. With 5 bases clipped from V and 5 bases from J, the junction kept 11 bases outside the gene matches. The CDR3 reads CASSSGGQGPSETQYF. The CDR3 bases are TGTGCCAGCAGTTCAGGGGGACAGGGGCCGTCGGAGACCCAGTACTTC.

This clone is a singleton in its sample. This chain uses TRBV29-1 with TRBJ1-2; TRBD1 matches 10 bases. This CDR3 is 12 amino acids long. In germline, CDR1 is SQVTM, CDR2 ANQGSEA. The V gene end was trimmed by 7 bases and the J gene end by 5 bases; junction bases not matched to a gene: 4. In DNA, the CDR3 is TGCAGCGCCGGGGACAGGGGTTATGGCTACACCTTC. Protein: CSAGDRGYGYTF.

This sequence joins TRBV5-1 and TRBJ2-3, with D perhaps matching TRBD2 (5 bases). Trimming removed 0 bases at V and 3 bases at J, with 8 bases between. The CDR3 length is 14 residues. Germline V gene data show CDR1 as SGHRS and CDR2 as YFSETQ. This chain's CDR3 is CASSLARDTDTQYF. The CDR3, as DNA: TGCGCCAGCAGCTTGGCCCGGGATACAGATACGCAGTATTTT.

This clone was recorded a few times. This chain uses TRBV2 with TRBJ2-1, with a tentative D call TRBD2 (6 bases). The CDR3 contains 15 residues. CDR1 and CDR2 (germline): SNHLY, FYNNEI. With 6 bases removed from V and 7 bases from J, the gap between germline ends came to 19 bases. CDR3 DNA: TGTGCCAGCAGCGTTGGGAGGCCCGGATCTAATGAGCAGTTCTTC. It specifies CASSVGRPGSNEQFF. Full variable domain (rest looked up from reference TRBV2 and TRBJ2-1): EPEVTQTPSHQVTQMGQEVILRCVPISNHLYFYWYRQILGQKVEFLVSFYNNEISEKSEIFDDQFSVERPDGSNFTLKIRSTKLEDSAMYFCASSVGRPGSNEQFFGPGTRLTVL.

This chain joins TRBV18 and TRBJ2-3; no clear D gene. Germline CDR1 and CDR2: KGHSH and LQKENI. This CDR3 has 12 residues. Trimming pared 0 bases from V and 14 bases from J, leaving 12 bases between. The CDR3 reads CASSPPVREAYF. CDR3 coding DNA: TGTGCCAGCTCACCACCAGTCCGAGAGGCGTATTTT.

The chain has TRBV2 and TRBJ2-2; TRBD2 agrees at 8 bases. Trimming removed 8 bases from V and 4 bases from J; junction bases left unmatched: 6. This CDR3 region has 14 residues. Per the germline V gene, CDR1 is SNHLY and CDR2 is FYNNEI. The chain's CDR3 is CASGMTSVTGELFF. The CDR3 DNA sequence: TGTGCCAGCGGAATGACTAGCGTCACCGGGGAGCTGTTTTTT.

This clone appeared a single time. V is TRBV7-9 and J is TRBJ2-2, with D perhaps matching TRBD2 (6 bases). V was shortened by 5 bases and J by 6 bases, with 13 bases between the two germline ends. The CDR3 has 14 residues. CDR1 and CDR2 (germline): SEHNR, FQNEAQ (reference sequence). The CDR3 region is CASSERAGSGELFF. The CDR3 region has the DNA TGTGCCAGCAGCGAACGTGCGGGGTCCGGGGAGCTGTTTTTT.